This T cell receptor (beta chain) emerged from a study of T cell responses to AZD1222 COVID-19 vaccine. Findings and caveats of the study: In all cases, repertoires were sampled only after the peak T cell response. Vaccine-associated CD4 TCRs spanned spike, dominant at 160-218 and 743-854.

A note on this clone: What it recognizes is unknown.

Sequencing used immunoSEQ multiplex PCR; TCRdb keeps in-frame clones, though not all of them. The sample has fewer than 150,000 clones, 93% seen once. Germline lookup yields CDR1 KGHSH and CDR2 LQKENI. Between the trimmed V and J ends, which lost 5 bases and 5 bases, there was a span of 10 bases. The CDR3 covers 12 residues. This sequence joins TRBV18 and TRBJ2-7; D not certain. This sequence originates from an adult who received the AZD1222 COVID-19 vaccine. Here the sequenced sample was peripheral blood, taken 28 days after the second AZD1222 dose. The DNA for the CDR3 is TGTGCCAGCTCAAAGACCGGAGACGAGCAGTACTTC. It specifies CASSKTGDEQYF.